The entry below gives a single T cell receptor beta chain sequence along with its context. The table came from immunoSEQ multiplex PCR; TCRdb's copy has only in-frame clones and leaves some out. The table shows 35,000 to 45,000 clones, with roughly 92% occurring only once. Germline CDR1 reads MNHNS; CDR2 reads SASEGT. V lost 4 bases to trimming and J lost 4 bases; unmatched junction nucleotides: 0. The CDR3 is 14 amino acids. The data were obtained in a study of T cell changes during pregnancy in multiple sclerosis. The source of this sequence is a female donor with multiple sclerosis, enrolled in a pregnancy study. The genes are TRBV6-1 and TRBJ2-3; the match to TRBD2 covers 12 bases. Sample: peripheral blood. CDR3 amino acids: CASSGLAGADTQYF. For the CDR3, the DNA is TGTGCCAGCAGTGGACTAGCGGGAGCAGATACGCAGTATTTT.